The source of this T cell receptor beta chain is a study of shared clonotypes between healthy human individuals. Study-wide context: There were three CD4 naive, three CD4 memory, two CD8 naive and one CD8 memory plates per donor. Study-wide points: It was the few donors that limited the genetic and exposure-history diversity represented.

This table comes from immunoSEQ multiplex PCR, and its TCRdb copy is limited to in-frame clones, with some not included. The profile covers roughly 2,000,000 clones, with just under 95% appearing a single time and approximately 1% taken by the ten largest. Notes on this clone: Its antigen is not identified.

The naive CD8 population came from CD45RO-negative cells selected for CCR7, without terminally differentiated effector memory CD45RA+ cells. Germline V gives CDR1 SGHVS, CDR2 FNYEAQ. This CDR3 contains 16 residues. V was clipped by 1 base and J by 0 bases, with 10 bases between them. Material for sequencing was naive CD8+ T cells sorted from blood. This rearrangement joins TRBV7-6 to TRBJ2-1; D is perhaps TRBD2 (6 bases). This receptor was obtained from a young man in good health. CDR3: CASSLDRDFSYNEQFF. In DNA form, the CDR3 reads TGTGCCAGCAGCTTAGACCGGGACTTCTCCTACAATGAGCAGTTCTTC.